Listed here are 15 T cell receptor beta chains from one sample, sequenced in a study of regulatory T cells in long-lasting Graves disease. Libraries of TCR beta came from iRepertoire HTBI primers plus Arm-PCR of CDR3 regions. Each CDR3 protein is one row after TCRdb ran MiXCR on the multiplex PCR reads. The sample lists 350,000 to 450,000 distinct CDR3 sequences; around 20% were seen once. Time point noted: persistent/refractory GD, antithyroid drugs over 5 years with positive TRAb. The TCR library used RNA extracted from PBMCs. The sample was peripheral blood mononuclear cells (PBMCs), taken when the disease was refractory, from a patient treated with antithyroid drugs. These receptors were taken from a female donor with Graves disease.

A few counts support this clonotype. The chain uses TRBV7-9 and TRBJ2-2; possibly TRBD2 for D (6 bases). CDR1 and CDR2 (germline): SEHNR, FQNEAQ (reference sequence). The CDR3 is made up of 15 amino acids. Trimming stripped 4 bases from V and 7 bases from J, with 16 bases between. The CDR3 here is CASSSPRDLVGELFF. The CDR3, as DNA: TGTGCCAGCAGCTCTCCGCGGGATCTGGTCGGGGAGCTGTTTTTT.

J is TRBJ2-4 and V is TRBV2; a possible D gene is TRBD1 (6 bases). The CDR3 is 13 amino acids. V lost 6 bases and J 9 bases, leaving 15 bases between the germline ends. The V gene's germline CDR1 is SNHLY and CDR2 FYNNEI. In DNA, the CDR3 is TGTGCCAGCAGCGGCCGGGACAACGGCATTCAGTACTTC. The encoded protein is CASSGRDNGIQYF.

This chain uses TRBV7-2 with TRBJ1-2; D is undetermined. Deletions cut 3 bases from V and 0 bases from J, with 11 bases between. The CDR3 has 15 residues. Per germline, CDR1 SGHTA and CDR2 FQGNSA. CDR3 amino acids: CASSFEGGPNYGYTF. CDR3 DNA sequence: TGTGCCAGCAGCTTCGAAGGCGGCCCTAACTATGGCTACACCTTC. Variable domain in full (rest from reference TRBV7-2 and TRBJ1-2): GAGVSQSPSNKVTEKGKDVELRCDPISGHTALYWYRQSLGQGLEFLIYFQGNSAPDKSGLPSDRFSAERTGGSVSTLTIQRTQQEDSAVYLCASSFEGGPNYGYTFGSGTRLTVV.

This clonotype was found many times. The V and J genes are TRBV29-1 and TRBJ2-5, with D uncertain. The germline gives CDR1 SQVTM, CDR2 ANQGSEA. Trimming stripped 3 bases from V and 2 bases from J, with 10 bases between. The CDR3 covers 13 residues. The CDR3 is CSVEQVVQETQYF. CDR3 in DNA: TGCAGCGTTGAGCAGGTAGTGCAAGAGACCCAGTACTTC.

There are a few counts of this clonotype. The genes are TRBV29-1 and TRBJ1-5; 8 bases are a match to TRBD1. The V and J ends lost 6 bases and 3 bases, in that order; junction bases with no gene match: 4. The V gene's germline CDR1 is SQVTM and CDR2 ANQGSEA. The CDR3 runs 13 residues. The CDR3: CSVADRDNQPQHF. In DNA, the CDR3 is TGCAGCGTCGCGGACAGGGACAATCAGCCCCAGCATTTT.

The chain's CDR3 is CASSYSPSGGNTGELFF. Here the CDR3 DNA reads TGTGCCAGCAGTTACTCTCCTAGCGGGGGCAACACCGGGGAGCTGTTTTTT. The chain uses TRBV6-9 and TRBJ2-2; 10 bases are a match to TRBD2. The V gene end was trimmed by 3 bases and the J gene end by 2 bases; junction bases not matched to a gene: 6. The CDR3 consists of 17 residues. Germline CDR1 reads MNHGY; CDR2 reads SVAAGI.

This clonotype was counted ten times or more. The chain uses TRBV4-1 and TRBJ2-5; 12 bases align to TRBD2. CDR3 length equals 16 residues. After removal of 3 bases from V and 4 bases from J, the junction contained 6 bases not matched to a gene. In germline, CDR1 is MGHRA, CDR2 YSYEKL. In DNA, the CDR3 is TGCGCCAGCAGCCATCCCCGACTAGCGGGAGCAGAGACCCAGTACTTC. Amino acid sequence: CASSHPRLAGAETQYF.

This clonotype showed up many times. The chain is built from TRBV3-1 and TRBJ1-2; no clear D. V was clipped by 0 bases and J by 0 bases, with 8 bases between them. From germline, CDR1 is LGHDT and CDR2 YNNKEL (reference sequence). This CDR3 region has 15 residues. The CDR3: CASSQDRAANYGYTF. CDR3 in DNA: TGTGCCAGCAGCCAAGACCGAGCCGCTAACTATGGCTACACCTTC. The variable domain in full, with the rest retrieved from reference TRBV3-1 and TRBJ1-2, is DTAVSQTPKYLVTQMGNDKSIKCEQNLGHDTMYWYKQDSKKFLKIMFSYNNKELIINETVPNRFSPKSPDKAHLNLHINSLELGDSAVYFCASSQDRAANYGYTFGSGTRLTVV.

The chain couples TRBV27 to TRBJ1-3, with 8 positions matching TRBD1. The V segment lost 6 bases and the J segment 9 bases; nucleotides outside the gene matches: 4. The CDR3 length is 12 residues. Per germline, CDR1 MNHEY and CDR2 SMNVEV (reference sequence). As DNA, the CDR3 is TGTGCCAGCAGCCAGGGGGCCGGCACCATATATTTT. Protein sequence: CASSQGAGTIYF.

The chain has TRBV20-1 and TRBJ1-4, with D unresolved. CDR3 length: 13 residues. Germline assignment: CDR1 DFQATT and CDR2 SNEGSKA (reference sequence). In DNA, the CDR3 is TGCAGCGTACCAAGTTCGGGGAGGGAAAAACTGTTTTTT. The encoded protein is CSVPSSGREKLFF.

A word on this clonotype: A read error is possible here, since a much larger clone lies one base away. CDR3 nucleotide sequence: TGTGCCACCAGCAGACCCGGGGCAGGGTCCTCACCCCTCCACTTT. Protein: CATSRPGAGSSPLHF. The chain is built from TRBV15 and TRBJ1-6; D may be TRBD1 (5 bases). Trimming stripped 2 bases from V and 10 bases from J, with 15 bases between. The germline gives CDR1 LNHNV, CDR2 YYDKDF (reference sequence). CDR3 length: 15 amino acids.

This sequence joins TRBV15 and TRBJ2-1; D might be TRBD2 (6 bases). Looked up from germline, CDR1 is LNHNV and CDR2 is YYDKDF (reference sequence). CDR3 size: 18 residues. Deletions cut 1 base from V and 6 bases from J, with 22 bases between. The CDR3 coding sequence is TGTGCCACCAGCAGAGCCCTTCTAGCGAGAGGTTCTAGCAATGAGCAGTTCTTC. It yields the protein CATSRALLARGSSNEQFF. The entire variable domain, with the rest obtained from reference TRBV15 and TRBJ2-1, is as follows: DAMVIQNPRYQVTQFGKPVTLSCSQTLNHNVMYWYQQKSSQAPKLLFHYYDKDFNNEADTPDNFQSRRPNTSFCFLDIRSPGLGDTAMYLCATSRALLARGSSNEQFFGPGTRLTVL.

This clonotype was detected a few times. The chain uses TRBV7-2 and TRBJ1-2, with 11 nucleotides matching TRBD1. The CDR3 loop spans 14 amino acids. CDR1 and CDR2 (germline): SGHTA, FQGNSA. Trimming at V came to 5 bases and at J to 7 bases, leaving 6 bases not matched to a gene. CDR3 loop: CASSRGQGAGGYTF. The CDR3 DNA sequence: TGTGCCAGCAGCCGTGGACAGGGGGCTGGTGGCTACACCTTC.

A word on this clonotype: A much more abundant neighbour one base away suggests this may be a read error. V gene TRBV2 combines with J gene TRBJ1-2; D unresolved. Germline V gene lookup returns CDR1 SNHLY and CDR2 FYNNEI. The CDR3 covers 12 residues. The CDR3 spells CASGNRPNGFTF. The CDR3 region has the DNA TGTGCCAGCGGGAACAGACCTAATGGCTTCACCTTC.

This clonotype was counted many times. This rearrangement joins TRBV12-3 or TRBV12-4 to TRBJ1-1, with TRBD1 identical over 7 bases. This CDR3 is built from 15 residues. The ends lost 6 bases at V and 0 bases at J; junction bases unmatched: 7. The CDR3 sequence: CASSDRVGVNTEAFF. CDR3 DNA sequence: TGTGCCAGCAGCGACAGGGTCGGGGTGAACACTGAAGCTTTCTTT.